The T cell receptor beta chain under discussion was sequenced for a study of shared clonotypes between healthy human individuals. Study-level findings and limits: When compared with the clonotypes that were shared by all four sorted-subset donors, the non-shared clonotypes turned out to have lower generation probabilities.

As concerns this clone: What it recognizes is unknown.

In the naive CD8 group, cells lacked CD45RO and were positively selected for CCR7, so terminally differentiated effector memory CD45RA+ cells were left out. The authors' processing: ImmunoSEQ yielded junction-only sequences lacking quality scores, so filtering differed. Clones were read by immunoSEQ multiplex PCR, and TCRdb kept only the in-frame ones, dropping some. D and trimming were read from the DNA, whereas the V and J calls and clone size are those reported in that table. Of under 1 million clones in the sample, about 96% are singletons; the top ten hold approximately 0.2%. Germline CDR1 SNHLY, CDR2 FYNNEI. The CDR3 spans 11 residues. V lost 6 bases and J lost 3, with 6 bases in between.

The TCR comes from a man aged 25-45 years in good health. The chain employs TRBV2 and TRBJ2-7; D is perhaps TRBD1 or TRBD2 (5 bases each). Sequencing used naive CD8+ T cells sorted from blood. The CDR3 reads CASRGDYEQYF. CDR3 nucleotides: TGTGCCAGCAGGGGGGACTACGAGCAGTACTTC.